Sequencing of this T cell receptor (beta chain) was carried out in a study of T cells after yellow fever vaccination. Notes on the study in general: In post-booster samples, most primary-vaccination clones reappeared (approximately 96% CD4, 88% CD8).

This clonotype has only a few counts. Its antigen is unidentified. 5'RACE template switching generated TCR cDNA, adding a universal primer site and UMIs. TCRdb re-called the 5' RACE reads through MiXCR, storing one row per CDR3 protein. The sample includes a few hundred thousand distinct CDR3 sequences, approximately 3.9% of them seen just once. This receptor was obtained from a man aged 18 to 30 who received the YFV17D yellow fever vaccine. The starting material was PBMCs, obtained on the day of the yellow fever booster vaccination.

CDR3 DNA sequence: TGTGCCAGCAGTCCCCAAAAGGGCTACACTGAAGCTTTCTTT. This codes for CASSPQKGYTEAFF. The rearrangement uses TRBV9 and TRBJ1-1; no firm D call. CDR3 length: 14 residues. In germline, CDR1 is SGDLS, CDR2 YYNGEE. V shed 5 bases and J shed 3 bases, with 14 bases lying between them.